This T cell receptor (beta chain) was observed in a study of shared clonotypes between healthy human individuals (dated by TCRdb to 2020 to 2022). With respect to the entire study: The cohort included three men and a couple of women between 18 and 49 years of age. The study deeply sequenced blood TCR repertoires of several healthy adults to estimate repertoire size and the extent of clonotype sharing between individuals. To increase sequencing depth and limit assay-specific biases, TCR repertoire library preparation and sequencing were carried out by different laboratories using diverse techniques. Between about 0.94 and 10 billion PBMCs per donor were obtained by leukapheresis. Results the study describes overall, beyond this receptor: Pairwise subsampling led to the expectation that sequencing depth would affect the degree of clonotype sharing among donors. Sampling was restricted to blood, and TCR repertoires in tissue are likely to differ from TCR repertoires in blood. Because the study included only a small number of donors, the genetic and exposure-history diversity represented was limited.

The CDR3 starts with the cysteine, ends with the phenylalanine, and has 13 residues. The sequence is cut down to CDR3 DNA, 39 bases in frame from base 1. Germline trimming: 4 bases from V, 3 bases from J; junction bases outside gene matches: 4. The germline V gene yields SQVTM for CDR1 and ANQGSEA for CDR2. Donors were healthy HIV-negative adults with no recently reported acute infections or vaccinations. Every donor was a Caucasian adult residing in Nashville, Tennessee, USA. For unsorted samples, tens of millions of PBMCs were counted, and genomic DNA was extracted using the QIAamp DNA Blood Mini kit. Blood was collected by leukapheresis, and PBMCs were isolated by Ficoll-Histopaque density gradient centrifugation and then cryopreserved in liquid nitrogen vapor phase. Using the deep immunoSEQ assay, multiplex PCR amplified TCR CDR3 regions from genomic DNA. Genomic DNA extracted from each cell subset was distributed evenly over all wells of several immunoSEQ 96-well plates, and each plate served as one replicate. For unsorted PBMC, each replicate PCR was loaded with approximately 0.3 ug genomic DNA, equivalent to some 27,000 T cell genomes. Genomic DNA from unsorted PBMC was sequenced over ten immunoSEQ deep assay plates. Purified libraries were quantified with a Qubit 3.0 fluorometer, sized on a Bioanalyzer 2100, and re-quantified with the KAPA Library Quantification kit. A separate single-read 150-cycle Illumina NextSeq 550 flow cell was used to sequence each immunoSEQ 96-well plate. In the paper's pipeline: The immunoSEQ output contained only junctional sequences without quality scores, so filtering could not match that applied to full-length reads. Sequences were annotated with PyIR, a Python wrapper for IgBLAST v1.9, using IMGT germline references to assign V/J genes and CDR3. Reads were removed for weak V/J assignments (E-value above 1e-6), missing CDR3, stop codons, out-of-frame junctions, or ambiguous translated residues. A V3J clonotype was defined by an identical inferred V gene, J gene, and CDR3 amino acid sequence. To compute the percentage overlap between repertoires, the number of shared unique clonotypes was divided by the size of the smaller repertoire. RTK rarefaction, the Chao1 estimator, and Recon v2.1 estimates of unobserved clonotypes were used to assess repertoire richness. TCRdb provides this immuneACCESS table in a form limited to in-frame rearrangements. Some clones are lacking; in checked studies, under half of them reflect an unresolved V gene, and why the rest are absent is not known. That table furnishes V, J and clone size, whereas the DNA furnished D and trimming. Present in this sample are 450,000 to 650,000 clones, 70% to 80% of which were seen just once. The ten most abundant clones make up about 11% of the sample.

A remark on this clone: Its antigen specificity is not known. No base qualities exist here, and no much larger clone lies one base off it.

This receptor chain uses TRBV29-1 and TRBJ1-2; 8 of the junction bases match TRBD1. This TCR was sampled from a woman in her 40s in good health. Some clones in this sample may be carry-over from other donors' samples. Sequencing was carried out using PBMCs. The CDR3 loop reads CSVADRGDYGYTF. The nucleotides read TGCAGCGTTGCAGACAGGGGCGACTATGGCTACACCTTC.